This is a list of T cell receptor beta chains from one sample in a study of a mutant IDH1 vaccine in newly diagnosed glioma. Method: immunoSEQ multiplex PCR; TCRdb's copy keeps in-frame clones and lacks some. The sample contains 45,000 to 65,000 clones, 81% of which appear only once. Their antigens remain unidentified. This sample comprised PBMCs, obtained from a glioma patient whose treatment included an IDH1 peptide vaccine. These receptors all come from a woman between 40 and 50 years old with glioma. Some clones in this sample may be carry-over from other donors' samples. The CDR3 runs from the conserved cysteine through the conserved F or W. The D gene is left open where the match is weak. The size of a clone is reported for some rows only, either as once, few or many, or as a class for expanded clones.

V gene	J gene	D gene	clone size	CDR3 DNA	CDR3 protein
TRBV7-9	TRBJ2-2	.	.	TGTGCCAGCTTCGACCCCGGGGGACGCACCGGGGAGCTGTTTTTT	CASFDPGGRTGELFF
TRBV25-1	TRBJ1-1	.	.	TGTGCCAGCAGTCCGAGGGGAGATGGGATAAGGGGTAACGCTGAAGCTTTCTTT	CASSPRGDGIRGNAEAFF
TRBV4-1	TRBJ2-7	.	.	TGCGCCAGCAGCCCGTGGGACAAATCCTACGAGCAGTACTTC	CASSPWDKSYEQYF
TRBV9	TRBJ2-1	.	.	TGTGCCAGCAGCCCCCACAACAGTAATGAGCAGTTCTTC	CASSPHNSNEQFF
TRBV25-1	TRBJ2-7	TRBD2	once	TGTGCCAGCAGAGCCGGGACTAGCCCCTACGAGCAGTACTTC	CASRAGTSPYEQYF
TRBV6-5	TRBJ2-7	.	.	TGTGCCAGCAGCCAGCCGGGGGTCTACGAGCAGTACTTC	CASSQPGVYEQYF
TRBV15	TRBJ1-5	.	.	TGTGCCACCAGCAGAGGGGTAGGGGCAAGCAATCAGCCCCAGCATTTT	CATSRGVGASNQPQHF
TRBV4-1	TRBJ2-5	TRBD2	.	TGCGCCAGCAGCCAAGTGGGACTAGCGGGGCCCCAGAAGACCCAGTACTTC	CASSQVGLAGPQKTQYF
TRBV10-1	TRBJ1-1	.	.	TGCGCCAGGGGGGGCACTGAAGCTTTCTTT	CARGGTEAFF
TRBV11-3	TRBJ2-7	TRBD2	.	TGTGCCAGCAGTAAACTAGCGGGGGACTACGAGCAGTACTTC	CASSKLAGDYEQYF
TRBV5-1	TRBJ2-7	.	.	TGCGCCAGCAGCTTGCCTACTTCCTACGAGCAGTACTTC	CASSLPTSYEQYF
TRBV29-1	TRBJ1-2	TRBD1	few	TGCAGCGTGCGACAGACGGACAGGATCAGCACCTTC	CSVRQTDRISTF
TRBV25-1	TRBJ2-7	TRBD1	.	TGTGCCAGCAGTGGGGTACAGGGGGGCAACGAGCAGTACTTC	CASSGVQGGNEQYF
TRBV7-9	TRBJ2-2	.	.	TGTGCCAGCAACAACAACAAGGGGTCCGGGGAGCTGTTTTTT	CASNNNKGSGELFF
TRBV6-5	TRBJ1-5	TRBD1	.	TGTGCCAGCAGTTTAATTACAGGGGATCAGCCCCAGCATTTT	CASSLITGDQPQHF
TRBV30	TRBJ1-4	.	.	TGTGCCTGCCGAATGGGTAGGGCAACTAATGAAAAACTGTTTTTT	CACRMGRATNEKLFF
TRBV6-5	TRBJ2-3	TRBD2	.	TGTGCCAGCAGTTTCGGGGGGGTCACAGATACGCAGTATTTT	CASSFGGVTDTQYF
TRBV15	TRBJ1-2	.	.	TGTGCCACCGGGCGGGATCAATATGGCTACACCTTC	CATGRDQYGYTF
TRBV2	TRBJ1-2	.	.	TGTGCCAGCAGCCGGGACATCAACTATGGCTACACCTTC	CASSRDINYGYTF
TRBV9	TRBJ2-2	TRBD1	.	TGTGCCAGCAGCACCCCGAGGGGGCTGAACACCGGGGAGCTGTTTTTT	CASSTPRGLNTGELFF
TRBV30	TRBJ2-7	.	.	TGTGCCTGGAGGATAATGAACGAGCAGTACTTC	CAWRIMNEQYF
TRBV10-2	TRBJ1-6	.	few	TGCGCCAGCAGCCCGAATTCAGCCCTCCACTTT	CASSPNSALHF